This T cell receptor beta chain was obtained from a study of regulatory T cells in long-lasting Graves disease. To make TCR beta libraries, researchers used iRepertoire HTBI primers and Arm-PCR of CDR3 regions. MiXCR, applied by TCRdb to the multiplex PCR reads, yields one record per CDR3 protein. The data show about 430,000 distinct CDR3 sequences, roughly 21% seen once. Time point meaning: persistent/refractory GD, antithyroid drugs over 5 years with positive TRAb. Scientists built the TCR library using RNA that was extracted from PBMCs. From an endocrinology department in Xi'an, China, came the patients. CDR1 is LGHDT and CDR2 is YNNKEL in the germline V gene (reference sequence). CDR3 length equals 15 residues. Trimming shortened V by 3 bases and J by 1 base, and 7 bases separated the two germline ends.

The chain couples TRBV3-1 to TRBJ2-6; D ambiguous. The sequence came from a female donor with Graves disease. The sequencing here drew on peripheral blood mononuclear cells (PBMCs), taken when the disease was refractory, from a patient treated with antithyroid drugs. The CDR3 bases are TGTGCCAGCAGCCAGGCAGCTTCTGGGGCCAACGTCCTGACTTTC. Translated: CASSQAASGANVLTF.